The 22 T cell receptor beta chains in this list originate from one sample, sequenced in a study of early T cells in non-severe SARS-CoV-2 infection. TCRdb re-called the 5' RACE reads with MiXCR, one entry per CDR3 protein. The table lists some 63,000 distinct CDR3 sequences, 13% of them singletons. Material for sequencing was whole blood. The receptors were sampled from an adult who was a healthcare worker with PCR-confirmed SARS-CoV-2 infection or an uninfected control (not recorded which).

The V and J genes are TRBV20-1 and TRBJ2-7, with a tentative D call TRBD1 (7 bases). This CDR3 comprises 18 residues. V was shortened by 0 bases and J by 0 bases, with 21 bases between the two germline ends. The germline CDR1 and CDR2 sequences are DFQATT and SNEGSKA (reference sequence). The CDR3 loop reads CSAREGGLDRILSYEQYF. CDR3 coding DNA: TGCAGTGCTAGAGAGGGGGGCCTGGACAGGATCCTCTCCTACGAGCAGTACTTC.

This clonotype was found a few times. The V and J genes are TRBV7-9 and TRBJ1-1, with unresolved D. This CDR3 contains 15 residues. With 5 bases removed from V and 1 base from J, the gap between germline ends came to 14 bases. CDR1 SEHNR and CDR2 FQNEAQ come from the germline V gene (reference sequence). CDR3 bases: TGTGCCAGCAGCCTATTGACTTTCAAGAACACTGAAGCTTTCTTT. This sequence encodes CASSLLTFKNTEAFF.

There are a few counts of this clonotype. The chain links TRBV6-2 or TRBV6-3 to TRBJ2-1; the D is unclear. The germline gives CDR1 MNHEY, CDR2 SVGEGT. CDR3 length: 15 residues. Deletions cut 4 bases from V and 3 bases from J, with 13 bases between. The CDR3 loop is CASSSQRASYNEQFF. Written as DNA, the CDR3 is TGTGCCAGCAGTTCCCAAAGGGCGAGCTACAATGAGCAGTTCTTC.

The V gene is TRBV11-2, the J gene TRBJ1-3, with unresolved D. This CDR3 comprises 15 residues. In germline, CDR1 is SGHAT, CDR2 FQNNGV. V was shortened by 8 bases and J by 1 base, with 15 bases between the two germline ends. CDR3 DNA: TGTGCCAGCGACACCTCCCGGGCGTCTGGAAACACCATATATTTT. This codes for CASDTSRASGNTIYF.

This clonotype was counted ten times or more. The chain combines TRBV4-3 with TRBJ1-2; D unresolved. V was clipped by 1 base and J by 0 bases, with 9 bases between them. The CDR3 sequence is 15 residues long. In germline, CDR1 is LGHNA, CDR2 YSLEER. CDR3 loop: CASSQAAGPNYGYTF. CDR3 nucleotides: TGCGCCAGCAGCCAAGCGGCGGGCCCTAACTATGGCTACACCTTC.

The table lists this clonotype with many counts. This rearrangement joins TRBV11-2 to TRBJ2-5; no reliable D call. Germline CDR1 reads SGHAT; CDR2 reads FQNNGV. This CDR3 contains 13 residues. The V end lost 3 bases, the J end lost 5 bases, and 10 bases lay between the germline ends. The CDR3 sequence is CASSLRGWETQYF. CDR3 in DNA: TGTGCCAGCAGCTTGCGCGGTTGGGAGACCCAGTACTTC.

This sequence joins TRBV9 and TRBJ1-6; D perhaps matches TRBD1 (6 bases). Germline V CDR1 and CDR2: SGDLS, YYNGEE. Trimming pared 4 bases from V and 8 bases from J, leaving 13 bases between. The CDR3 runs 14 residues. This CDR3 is CASSRGTTDSPLHF. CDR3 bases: TGTGCCAGCAGCCGCGGGACAACCGATTCACCCCTCCACTTT.

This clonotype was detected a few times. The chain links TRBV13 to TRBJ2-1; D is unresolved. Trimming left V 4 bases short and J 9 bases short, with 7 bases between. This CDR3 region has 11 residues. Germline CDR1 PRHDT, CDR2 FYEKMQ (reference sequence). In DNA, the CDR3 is TGTGCCAGCAGCTCCGGTTCTGAGCAGTTCTTC. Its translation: CASSSGSEQFF.

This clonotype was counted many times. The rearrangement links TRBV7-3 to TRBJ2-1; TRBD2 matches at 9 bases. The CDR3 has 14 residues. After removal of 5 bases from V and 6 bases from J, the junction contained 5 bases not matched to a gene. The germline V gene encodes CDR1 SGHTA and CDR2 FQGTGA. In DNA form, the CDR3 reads TGTGCCAGCAGCCAGCCGGGACTAGCCAATGAGCAGTTCTTC. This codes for CASSQPGLANEQFF.

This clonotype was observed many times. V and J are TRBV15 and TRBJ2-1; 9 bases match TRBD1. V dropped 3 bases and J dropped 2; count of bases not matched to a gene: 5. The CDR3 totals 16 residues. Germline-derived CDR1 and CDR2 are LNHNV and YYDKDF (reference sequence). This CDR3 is CATSRETGGTYNEQFF. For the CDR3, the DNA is TGTGCCACCAGCAGGGAGACAGGGGGGACCTACAATGAGCAGTTCTTC.

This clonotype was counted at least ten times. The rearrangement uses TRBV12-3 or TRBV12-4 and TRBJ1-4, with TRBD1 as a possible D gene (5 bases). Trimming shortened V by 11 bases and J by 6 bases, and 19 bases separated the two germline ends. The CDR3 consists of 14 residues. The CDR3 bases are TGTGCCTCCCTCCCGCGGTGGGGGGATGAAAAACTGTTTTTT. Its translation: CASLPRWGDEKLFF.

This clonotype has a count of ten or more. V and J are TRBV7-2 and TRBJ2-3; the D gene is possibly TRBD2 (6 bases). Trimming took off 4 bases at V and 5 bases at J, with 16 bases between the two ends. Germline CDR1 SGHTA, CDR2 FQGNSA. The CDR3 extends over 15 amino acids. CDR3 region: CASSSPGLLEDTQYF. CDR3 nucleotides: TGTGCCAGCAGCTCTCCGGGACTGTTAGAAGATACGCAGTATTTT.

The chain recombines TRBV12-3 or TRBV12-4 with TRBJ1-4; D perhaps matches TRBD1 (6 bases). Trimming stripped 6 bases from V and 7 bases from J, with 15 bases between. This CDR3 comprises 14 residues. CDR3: CASSGQNQGEKLFF. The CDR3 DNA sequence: TGTGCCAGCAGCGGACAGAACCAGGGTGAAAAACTGTTTTTT.

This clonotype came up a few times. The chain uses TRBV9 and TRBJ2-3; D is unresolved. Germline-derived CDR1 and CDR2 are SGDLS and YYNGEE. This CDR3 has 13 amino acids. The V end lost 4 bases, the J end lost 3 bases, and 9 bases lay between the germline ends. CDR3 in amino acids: CASSQWATDTQYF. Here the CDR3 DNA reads TGTGCCAGCAGCCAATGGGCAACAGATACGCAGTATTTT.

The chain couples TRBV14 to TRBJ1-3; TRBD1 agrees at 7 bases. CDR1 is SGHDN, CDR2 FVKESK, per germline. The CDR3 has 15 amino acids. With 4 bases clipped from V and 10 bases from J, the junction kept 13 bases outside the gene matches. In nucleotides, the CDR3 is TGTGCCAGCAGCCGAGACGACACGACAGGGCTTACCATATATTTT. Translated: CASSRDDTTGLTIYF. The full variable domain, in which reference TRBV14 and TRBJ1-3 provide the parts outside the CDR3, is EAGVTQFPSHSVIEKGQTVTLRCDPISGHDNLYWYRRVMGKEIKFLLHFVKESKQDESGMPNNRFLAERTGGTYSTLKVQPAELEDSGVYFCASSRDDTTGLTIYFGEGSWLTVV.

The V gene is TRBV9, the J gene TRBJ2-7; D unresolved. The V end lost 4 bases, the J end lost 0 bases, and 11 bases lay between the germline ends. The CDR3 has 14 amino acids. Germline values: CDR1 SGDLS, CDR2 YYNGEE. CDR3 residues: CASSYQVSSYEQYF. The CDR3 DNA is TGTGCCAGCAGCTACCAAGTGAGCTCCTACGAGCAGTACTTC.

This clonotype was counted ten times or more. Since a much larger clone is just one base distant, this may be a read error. The CDR3 DNA follows: TGTGCCAGCTCAACAGAAGAGACCCAGTACTTC. This gives the protein CASSTEETQYF. The chain combines TRBV18 with TRBJ2-5; no clear D gene. Trimming cost V 5 bases and J 3 bases, with 4 bases left between them. This CDR3 is 11 amino acids long. From germline, CDR1 is KGHSH and CDR2 LQKENI.

CDR3 DNA: TGTGCCAGCAGTTACGCCGGGACAGGGGAAGCTTTCTTT. This translates into CASSYAGTGEAFF. The rearrangement links TRBV6-5 to TRBJ1-1; TRBD1 matches at 9 bases. After removal of 2 bases from V and 8 bases from J, the junction contained 3 bases not matched to a gene. The CDR3 has 13 residues. In germline, CDR1 is MNHEY, CDR2 SVGAGI.

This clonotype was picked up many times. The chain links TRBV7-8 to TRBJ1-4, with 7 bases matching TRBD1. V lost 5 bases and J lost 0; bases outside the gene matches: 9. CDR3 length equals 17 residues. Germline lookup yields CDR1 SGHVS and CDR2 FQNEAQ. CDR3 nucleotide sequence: TGTGCCAGCAGCGCCTACAGGGGCCCAGCAACTAATGAAAAACTGTTTTTT. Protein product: CASSAYRGPATNEKLFF.

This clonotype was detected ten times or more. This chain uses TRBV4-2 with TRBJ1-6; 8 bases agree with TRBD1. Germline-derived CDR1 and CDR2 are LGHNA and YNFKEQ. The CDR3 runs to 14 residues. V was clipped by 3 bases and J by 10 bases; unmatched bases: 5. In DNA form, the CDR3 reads TGTGCCAGCAGCCATGGGACAGGCGACTCACCCCTCCACTTT. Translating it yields CASSHGTGDSPLHF.

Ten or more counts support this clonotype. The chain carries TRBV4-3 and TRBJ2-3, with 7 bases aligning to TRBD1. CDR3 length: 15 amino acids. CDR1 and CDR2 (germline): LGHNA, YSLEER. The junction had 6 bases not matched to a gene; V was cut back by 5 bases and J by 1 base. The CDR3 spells CASSSGTVGTDTQYF. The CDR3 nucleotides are TGCGCCAGCAGCTCCGGGACAGTAGGCACAGATACGCAGTATTTT.

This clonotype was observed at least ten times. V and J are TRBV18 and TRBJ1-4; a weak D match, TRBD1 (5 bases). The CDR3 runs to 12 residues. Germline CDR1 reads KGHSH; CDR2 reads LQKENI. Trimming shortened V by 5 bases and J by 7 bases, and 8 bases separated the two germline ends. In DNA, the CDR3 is TGTGCCAGCTCATCTGACAGTGAAAAACTGTTTTTT. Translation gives CASSSDSEKLFF.